The TCR beta chain described here comes from a study of T cell responses to AZD1222 COVID-19 vaccine. Study-wide results and limits: Seropositive status at baseline applied to only 5 to 7 AZD1222 recipients. The study sampled repertoires only after the peak T cell response.

The data were produced by immunoSEQ multiplex PCR, yet TCRdb's version contains in-frame clones alone and is incomplete. Counted here are around 170,000 clones, about 93% occurring once; the ten biggest clones make up roughly 2%. As concerns this clone: Antigen: not known.

Germline-derived CDR1 and CDR2 are MDHEN and SYDVKM. CDR3 length: 15 residues. V shed 5 bases and J 7 bases; nucleotides not matched to a gene: 12. The sequences come from peripheral blood, collected 28 days after the second AZD1222 dose. The genes are TRBV28 and TRBJ1-1; TRBD1 matches at 8 bases. The sequence came from an adult who received the AZD1222 COVID-19 vaccine. The CDR3 sequence: CASSIPGGETVEAFF. CDR3 nucleotide sequence: TGTGCCAGCAGTATCCCAGGGGGCGAAACAGTTGAAGCTTTCTTT.